The 3 T cell receptor beta chains below all came from one sample that was sequenced in a study of cytomegalovirus exposure and HLA in healthy donors. Both 60 Vbeta primers and 13 Jbeta primers went into the PCR. Profiling relied on immunoSEQ multiplex PCR, and the TCRdb table lists in-frame clones only, not all of them. Among approximately 95,000 clones, just under 80% were seen once, and the ten largest hold roughly 4%. The sequenced sample consisted of PBMCs. All receptors derive from a middle-aged woman in good health and CMV-seropositive.

The chain's CDR3 is CAISDVAGKDIQYF. The CDR3 coding sequence is TGTGCCATCAGTGACGTAGCGGGAAAGGACATTCAGTACTTC. J is TRBJ2-4 and V is TRBV10-3; 8 bases line up with TRBD2. There are 14 residues in the CDR3. Germline V lookup: CDR1 ENHRY, CDR2 SYGVKD. J gave up 8 bases and V 3 bases, and 6 bases lay outside the gene matches.

The chain recombines TRBV2 with TRBJ2-1, with 11 bases matching TRBD1. The CDR3 extends over 13 amino acids. The V and J ends lost 7 bases and 14 bases, in that order; junction bases with no gene match: 10. The germline V gene encodes CDR1 SNHLY and CDR2 FYNNEI. CDR3 DNA sequence: TGTGCCAGCAATGGAGGACAGGGGGCAGGAAAGTTCTTC. This sequence encodes CASNGGQGAGKFF.

The sample holds a few counts of this clone. The chain carries TRBV6-4 and TRBJ2-7; 8 positions match TRBD2. Germline assignment: CDR1 MRHNA and CDR2 SNTAGT. The CDR3 covers 16 residues. V lost 0 bases, J lost 0 bases, and 4 bases stayed unmatched. CDR3 DNA sequence: TGTGCCAGCAGTGACTCCCGGGAGGGCCACTCCTACGAGCAGTACTTC. Translated: CASSDSREGHSYEQYF.